This record concerns one T cell receptor beta chain sequence. This receptor's antigen is unknown. The sample holds no much larger clone one base away, and base qualities are not on file. V is cut by 10 bases and J by 4 bases, and the space between the germline ends is 17 bases. The germline V gene (reference sequence) specifies SEHNR as CDR1 and FQNEAQ as CDR2. The CDR3 runs 15 residues from the cysteine to the phenylalanine. Solely the CDR3 DNA is kept, with 45 bases framed from the first base. Library preparation used the immunoSEQ multiplex PCR assay. The immuneACCESS repertoire file appears here via TCRdb, limited to in-frame rearrangements. These files lack a portion of the clones; in checked studies, under half of the deficit traces to unresolved V genes, and the cause of the others is not known. This sample holds over 45,000 clones; more than 60% were observed only once. Jointly, the top ten make up around 17% of the sample.

This sample is drawn from a study of radiotherapy plus CTLA-4 blockade in lung cancer listed by TCRdb under 2018. At the level of the whole study: Among the enrolled patients, about 19% had an objective response, and less than 40% reached disease control. Findings and caveats that apply to the study as a whole: After treatment with radiotherapy and ipilimumab, TCR clones that originated in tumors expanded in peripheral blood. Early dynamic changes in blood T cell clones, together with increased serum interferon-beta after radiation, were reported as the strongest predictors of response.

In this study, focal radiation therapy paired with CTLA-4 blockade (ipilimumab) was tested in patients who had chemo-refractory metastatic non-small-cell lung cancer. Recombination linked TRBV7-9 to TRBJ2-6; D gene: possibly TRBD1, on 6 matching bases. This TCR came from a human donor with non-small cell lung cancer who had a complete response to radiotherapy plus ipilimumab. Specimen: peripheral blood, collected from a patient treated with radiotherapy plus ipilimumab. For the CDR3, the sequence is CATNTGPGGANVLTF. The bases read TGTGCCACCAATACAGGGCCGGGAGGGGCCAACGTCCTGACTTTC. When the CDR3 is completed using the reference TRBV7-9 and TRBJ2-6 genes on either side, the full variable domain is DTGVSQNPRHKITKRGQNVTFRCDPISEHNRLYWYRQTLGQGPEFLTYFQNEAQLEKSRLLSDRFSAERPKGSFSTLEIQRTEQGDSAMYLCATNTGPGGANVLTFGAGSRLTVL.